The 2 T cell receptor beta chains reported below all come from one sample, sequenced in a study of blood T cell repertoires in COVID-19. Sequencing used immunoSEQ multiplex PCR; TCRdb keeps in-frame clones, though not all of them. The repertoire includes about 51,000 clones, more than 70% of them detected once, and 3.5% to 5% sits in the top ten. The sample was peripheral blood. These receptor sequences come from a man older than 75 with active COVID-19.

CDR3 in amino acids: CASSSVGELFF. In nucleotides, the CDR3 is TGCGCCAGCAGCTCCGTAGGGGAGCTGTTTTTT. This chain joins TRBV5-1 and TRBJ2-2, with D unclear. The CDR3 spans 11 residues. V gave up 3 bases and J gave up 8 bases, with 5 bases separating them. The germline V gene encodes CDR1 SGHRS and CDR2 YFSETQ.

This rearrangement joins TRBV10-1 to TRBJ2-2; 9 nucleotides align to TRBD1. Germline V gene data show CDR1 as WNHNN and CDR2 as SYGVQD (reference sequence). V was pared by 6 bases and J by 6 bases, with 11 bases of the junction left unmatched. This CDR3 has 16 residues. Written as DNA, the CDR3 is TGCGCCAGCAGCGAGGCTGGACAGGGGTTTCCCGGGGAGCTGTTTTTT. Amino acids: CASSEAGQGFPGELFF.